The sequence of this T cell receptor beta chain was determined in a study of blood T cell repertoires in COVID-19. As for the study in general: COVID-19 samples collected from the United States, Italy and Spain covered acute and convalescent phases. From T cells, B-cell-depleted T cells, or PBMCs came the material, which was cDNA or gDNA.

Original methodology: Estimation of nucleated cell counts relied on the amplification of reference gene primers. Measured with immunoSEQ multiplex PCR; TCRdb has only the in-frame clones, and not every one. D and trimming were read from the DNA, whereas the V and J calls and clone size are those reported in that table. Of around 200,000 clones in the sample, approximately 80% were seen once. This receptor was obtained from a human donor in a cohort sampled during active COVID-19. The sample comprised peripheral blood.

The DNA for the CDR3 is TGTGCCAGCAGCAGCCCCATCCCAGGACTAGCAACTGACGAGCAGTACTTC. It specifies CASSSPIPGLATDEQYF. The chain links TRBV7-9 to TRBJ2-7; 8 bases match TRBD2. The germline V gene has CDR1 SEHNR and CDR2 FQNEAQ (reference sequence). The CDR3 extends over 17 amino acids. Trimming at V came to 5 bases and at J to 5 bases, leaving 17 bases not matched to a gene.